This TCR beta chain appears in the sequencing data of a study of cytomegalovirus exposure and HLA in healthy donors. The PCR contained 60 Vbeta and 13 Jbeta primers. In the authors' workflow: In a later analysis, some 80 million unique TCR beta chains included roughly 11 million shared by two or more donors. The assay was immunoSEQ multiplex PCR, and TCRdb's table has in-frame clones only and misses some. That table gives V, J and clone size, and the DNA gave D and trimming. The data contain 170,000 or so clones, about 80% of them singletons. This receptor was obtained from a woman in her 30s in good health and CMV-seronegative. Input material: PBMCs.

CDR3 sequence: CASSLNRGHDEQYF. CDR3 coding DNA: TGTGCCAGCAGCTTGAACAGGGGTCACGACGAGCAGTACTTC. The chain recombines TRBV5-4 with TRBJ2-7; 7 bases agree with TRBD1. Germline V CDR1 and CDR2: SGHNT, YYREEE (reference sequence). The CDR3 sequence is 14 residues long. The V and J ends lost 1 base and 5 bases, in that order; junction bases with no gene match: 6.